This T cell receptor beta chain was recorded in a study of blood T cell repertoires in COVID-19. Study at large: Acute-phase and convalescent COVID-19 samples originated in the United States, Italy and Spain. Sources were T cells, B-cell-depleted T cells, or PBMCs; the material itself was cDNA or gDNA.

As processed by the authors: Reference gene primers were amplified, and this amplification served to estimate nucleated cell counts. Measured with immunoSEQ multiplex PCR; TCRdb has only the in-frame clones, and not every one. V and J calls and clone size are those listed in that table; D and trimming were worked out from the DNA. The sample includes 95,000 to 150,000 clones, roughly 82% of them seen just once. The CDR3 sequence is 13 residues long. The V gene's germline CDR1 is SQVTM and CDR2 ANQGSEA. V was clipped by 5 bases and J by 0 bases, with 10 bases between them. The rearrangement uses TRBV29-1 and TRBJ1-1; D not certain. The receptor was derived from a human donor in a cohort sampled during active COVID-19. The sequencing sample was made of peripheral blood. The CDR3 DNA reads as TGCAGCGTTACCACAGAGTTGAACACTGAAGCTTTCTTT. This sequence encodes CSVTTELNTEAFF.